The rows below give T cell receptor beta chains drawn from one sample of a study of blood T cell repertoires in COVID-19. The assay was immunoSEQ multiplex PCR, and TCRdb's table has in-frame clones only and misses some. The sample shows approximately 250,000 clones, 84% of them seen only once. Sequenced input: peripheral blood. The source of these receptors is a woman in her 40s who had recovered from COVID-19. The CDR3 runs from the conserved cysteine through the conserved F or W. Each record gives: V gene, J gene, D gene, clone size, CDR3 DNA, CDR3 protein. A D gene is named only where the DNA matches it firmly. A row's size may be missing; if present it is once, few, many or a size class.

TRBV7-9	TRBJ1-2	TRBD1	-	TGTGCCAGCGAGGGACAGAATTACTCTAACTATGGCTACACCTTC	CASEGQNYSNYGYTF
TRBV28	TRBJ2-7	TRBD1	-	TGTGCCAGCAGCTATGGACAGGGACCGTCCTACGAGCAGTACTTC	CASSYGQGPSYEQYF
TRBV6-2/TRBV6-3	TRBJ2-1	TRBD2	-	TGTGCCAGCAGCCTCCGCCTTTCGGGACTAGGATTAAATGAGCAGTTCTTC	CASSLRLSGLGLNEQFF
TRBV5-1	TRBJ2-5	-	-	TGCGCCAGCAGCTTGGCCGGACTGCAAGAGACCCAGTACTTC	CASSLAGLQETQYF
TRBV28	TRBJ2-1	-	-	TGTGCCAGCAGTTTCAGGGGACGTGAGCAGTTCTTC	CASSFRGREQFF
TRBV19	TRBJ1-5	-	-	TGTGCCAGTAGGGGAGGGAGTGGAGACAATCAGCCCCAGCATTTT	CASRGGSGDNQPQHF
TRBV11-2	TRBJ1-5	-	-	TGTGCCAGCAGTACACAAGACAGCGGCAATCAGCCCCAGCATTTT	CASSTQDSGNQPQHF
TRBV7-8	TRBJ1-1	-	-	TGTGCCAGCAGCCCCAGTGGGGGCCAGGTGAACACTGAAGCTTTCTTT	CASSPSGGQVNTEAFF
TRBV28	TRBJ2-2	TRBD2	once	TGTGCCAGCATCAGCGGGGGGGCGGAGACCGGGGAGCTGTTTTTT	CASISGGAETGELFF
TRBV5-1	TRBJ1-1	TRBD1	-	TGCGCCAGCAGCTTTCAATCCGGGACAGGAGAAGCTTTCTTT	CASSFQSGTGEAFF
TRBV6-5	TRBJ1-2	TRBD1	few	TGTGCCAGCAGAACCGACAGGGACTATGGCTACACCTTC	CASRTDRDYGYTF
TRBV7-2	TRBJ2-7	TRBD1	-	TGTGCCAGCAGCACGGGACAGGGAAAGGACGAGCAGTACTTC	CASSTGQGKDEQYF
TRBV4-2	TRBJ1-2	-	-	TGTGCCAGCAGCCAAGGACAGTTCTATGGCTACACCTTC	CASSQGQFYGYTF
TRBV29-1	TRBJ2-5	-	-	TGCAGCGTGGCTGCGGGGGCCGCAGAGACCCAGTACTTC	CSVAAGAAETQYF
TRBV28	TRBJ2-7	-	-	TGTGCCAGCAGTGCCGGACAGTTTGAATCCGAGCAGTACTTC	CASSAGQFESEQYF
TRBV19	TRBJ2-2	TRBD1	-	TGTGCCAGACGCCTCCCAGACAGGGGGTTCACCGGGGAGCTGTTTTTT	CARRLPDRGFTGELFF
TRBV2	TRBJ2-5	-	-	TGTGCCAGCAGTGAGCAGGGGAACGCAGGAGAGACCCAGTACTTC	CASSEQGNAGETQYF
TRBV30	TRBJ2-3	-	-	TGTGCCTGGAGCCCTCGGTGGGATACGCAGTATTTT	CAWSPRWDTQYF
TRBV2	TRBJ2-5	-	once	TGTGCCAGCACCCCCGACCGGGCCACGGGGGAGACCCAGTACTTC	CASTPDRATGETQYF
TRBV4-1	TRBJ2-5	TRBD1	-	TGCGCCAGCAGCCAAGATCTAGGGACAGGGGATTTAGAGACCCAGTACTTC	CASSQDLGTGDLETQYF
TRBV7-2	TRBJ2-5	TRBD2	-	TGTGCCAGCAGCGGCATGACTAGCGGGGCTGAGACCCAGTACTTC	CASSGMTSGAETQYF
TRBV5-5	TRBJ2-6	-	-	TGTGCCAGCAGCCTTTTCGGGTCTGGGGCCAACGTCCTGACTTTC	CASSLFGSGANVLTF